Following are 17 T cell receptor beta chains from one sample sequenced in a study of blood T cells in healthy people across ages. The second PCR ran about 7 to 12 cycles with a sample-barcoded 5' primer and J-beta primers. TCRdb fed the 5' RACE reads into MiXCR, producing one record per CDR3 protein. This sample has about 1.7 million distinct CDR3 sequences, with over 25% found just once. The sample consisted of blood. The receptors come from a woman in her twenties or thirties in good health.

CDR3 region: CASSLGQQDTQYF. The CDR3 DNA follows: TGTGCCAGTAGTCTCGGACAGCAAGATACGCAGTATTTT. This chain links TRBV19 with TRBJ2-3; D is perhaps TRBD1 (6 bases). The CDR3 length is 13 residues. CDR1 LNHDA and CDR2 SQIVND come from the germline V gene (reference sequence). Trimming stripped 5 bases from V and 5 bases from J, with 11 bases between.

The chain couples TRBV5-1 to TRBJ2-5; 7 positions match TRBD2. V dropped 7 bases and J dropped 7; count of bases not matched to a gene: 19. The CDR3 is 16 amino acids. CDR1 SGHRS and CDR2 YFSETQ come from the germline V gene. The DNA for the CDR3 is TGCGCCAGCCGACAGACTAGCAGTCGGGGGGAGGGGACCCAGTACTTC. Encoded protein: CASRQTSSRGEGTQYF.

This clonotype showed up many times. The chain recombines TRBV12-3 or TRBV12-4 with TRBJ2-5; no reliable D call. CDR3 length: 14 residues. Trimming removed 6 bases from V and 1 base from J, with 12 bases in between. CDR3 sequence (DNA): TGTGCCAGCAGGCGAGACTGGTCCCAAGAGACCCAGTACTTC. This sequence encodes CASRRDWSQETQYF.

This clonotype showed up just a few times. This chain joins TRBV11-2 and TRBJ2-5, with a possible D match to TRBD1 (5 bases). The CDR3 contains 17 residues. The V end lost 5 bases, the J end lost 4 bases, and 23 bases lay between the germline ends. CDR1 and CDR2 (germline): SGHAT, FQNNGV. CDR3 in amino acids: CASSPRGGAGLGETQYF. CDR3 DNA sequence: TGTGCCAGCAGCCCAAGGGGCGGTGCAGGATTGGGAGAGACCCAGTACTTC.

This rearrangement joins TRBV7-9 to TRBJ1-6; 7 bases fit TRBD1. Trimming at V came to 5 bases and at J to 3 bases, leaving 4 bases not matched to a gene. Germline values: CDR1 SEHNR, CDR2 FQNEAQ (reference sequence). This CDR3 contains 15 residues. The CDR3 DNA is TGTGCCAGCAGCCAGAGGGACAGCTATAATTCACCCCTCCACTTT. Its translation: CASSQRDSYNSPLHF. Full variable domain (outside the CDR3, taken from reference TRBV7-9 and TRBJ1-6): DTGVSQNPRHKITKRGQNVTFRCDPISEHNRLYWYRQTLGQGPEFLTYFQNEAQLEKSRLLSDRFSAERPKGSFSTLEIQRTEQGDSAMYLCASSQRDSYNSPLHFGNGTRLTVT.

This chain joins TRBV20-1 and TRBJ1-1; unclear D gene. Deletions cut 5 bases from V and 1 base from J, with 14 bases between. Per the germline V gene, CDR1 is DFQATT and CDR2 is SNEGSKA (reference sequence). The CDR3 consists of 14 residues. CDR3 in amino acids: CSAPRARGNTEAFF. The CDR3 bases are TGCAGTGCTCCACGAGCCCGGGGGAACACTGAAGCTTTCTTT.

As to this clonotype: One end of the junction varies from germline; a read error may be responsible. The CDR3 DNA reads TGTGCGTCTTCCTGGTCTGGGACCAACGTCCTGACTTTC. As protein: CASSWSGTNVLTF. The gene calls are TRBV2 and TRBJ2-6; D is uncertain. CDR1 is SNHLY, CDR2 FYNNEI, per germline. This CDR3 has 13 residues.

This clonotype has a handful of counts. The chain joins TRBV5-6 to TRBJ2-7; unclear D gene. The CDR3 is 13 amino acids. CDR1 SGHDT and CDR2 YYEEEE come from the germline V gene. The V end lost 2 bases, the J end lost 5 bases, and 11 bases lay between the germline ends. The CDR3 sequence: CASSLPPTHEQYF. CDR3 sequence (DNA): TGTGCCAGCAGCTTACCCCCTACTCACGAGCAGTACTTC.

This clonotype was counted a few times. V usage is TRBV5-1 and J usage is TRBJ1-3, with no clear D. Trimming took 0 bases from V and 0 from J, leaving 13 bases between them. Germline V CDR1 and CDR2: SGHRS, YFSETQ. CDR3 size: 17 residues. CDR3 nucleotide sequence: TGCGCCAGCAGCTTGGCCCAACATTTGAGCTCTGGAAACACCATATATTTT. Protein sequence: CASSLAQHLSSGNTIYF.

V gene TRBV7-9 combines with J gene TRBJ2-7, with D perhaps TRBD1 (6 bases). Looked up from germline, CDR1 is SEHNR and CDR2 is FQNEAQ (reference sequence). Between the trimmed V and J ends, which lost 3 bases and 2 bases, there was a span of 14 bases. The CDR3 consists of 15 residues. The CDR3 reads CASSFSVDRTYEQYF. The CDR3 coding sequence is TGTGCCAGCAGCTTCTCCGTTGACAGGACCTACGAGCAGTACTTC.

The chain is built from TRBV12-3 or TRBV12-4 and TRBJ1-2, with D unclear. V was clipped by 5 bases and J by 5 bases, with 15 bases between them. The CDR3 has 14 amino acids. The CDR3 nucleotides read TGTGCCAGCAGTCCCCGCGGGTCTTATTATGGCTACACCTTC. This sequence encodes CASSPRGSYYGYTF.

The genes are TRBV12-3 or TRBV12-4 and TRBJ1-1; weak D call: TRBD1 (5 bases). The germline V and J ends were trimmed by 5 bases and 9 bases, with 16 bases remaining between them. The CDR3 totals 13 residues. DNA of the CDR3: TGTGCCAGCAGTCCACGGGGGGTTACTAAAGCTTTCTTT. It encodes CASSPRGVTKAFF.

The chain uses TRBV7-2 and TRBJ2-1; D might be TRBD2 (6 bases). Trimming took 6 bases from V and 4 from J, leaving 16 bases between them. This CDR3 contains 15 residues. The V gene's germline CDR1 is SGHTA and CDR2 FQGNSA. This CDR3 is CASRLTGTLYNEQFF. In DNA form, the CDR3 reads TGTGCCAGCAGGCTGACCGGGACTCTTTACAATGAGCAGTTCTTC.

The chain joins TRBV12-3 or TRBV12-4 to TRBJ2-5; D is perhaps TRBD1 (6 bases). Trimming pared 5 bases from V and 4 bases from J, leaving 17 bases between. The CDR3 has 15 residues. The DNA for the CDR3 is TGTGCCAGCAGTCCCCGGGACACTAATGGAGAGACCCAGTACTTC. Its translation: CASSPRDTNGETQYF.

The chain couples TRBV28 to TRBJ2-3, with 9 bases that match TRBD2. The V and J ends lost 7 bases and 4 bases, in that order; junction bases with no gene match: 15. Germline CDR1 is MDHEN and CDR2 is SYDVKM. This CDR3 comprises 17 residues. The CDR3 nucleotides read TGTGCCAGCATCGCTCCAGCGGGGGGAAGTCGGTCAGATACGCAGTATTTT. This gives the protein CASIAPAGGSRSDTQYF.

For this clonotype: A much larger clonotype is one base distant, so this may be a read error. This chain uses TRBV29-1 with TRBJ2-3, with TRBD2 as a possible D gene (7 bases). The CDR3 is 15 amino acids. Germline lookup yields CDR1 SQVTM and CDR2 ANQGSEA. The CDR3 reads CSVAPSGRGTDAQYF. CDR3 sequence (DNA): TGCAGCGTTGCCCCTAGCGGCAGGGGCACAGATGCGCAGTATTTT.

The chain employs TRBV6-6 and TRBJ1-1, with D possibly being TRBD1 (6 bases). Germline V gene lookup returns CDR1 MNHNY and CDR2 SVGAGI (reference sequence). Trimming shortened V by 5 bases and J by 6 bases, and 16 bases separated the two germline ends. This CDR3 region has 14 residues. The CDR3: CASSTDSASAEAFF. The DNA of the CDR3 is TGTGCCAGCAGTACGGACAGTGCGAGTGCTGAAGCTTTCTTT.